These 8 T cell receptor beta chains came from one sample sequenced in a study of blood T cell repertoires in COVID-19. Produced via immunoSEQ multiplex PCR; TCRdb's table is partial and in-frame only. The table includes 200,000 to 300,000 clones, approximately 86% detected once. The sample taken for sequencing was peripheral blood. The receptors were gathered from an older woman with COVID-19, enrolled during active disease.

The chain employs TRBV6-5 and TRBJ2-1; possibly TRBD1 for D (6 bases). Germline V CDR1 and CDR2: MNHEY, SVGAGI. The CDR3 has 13 amino acids. Trimming removed 7 bases from V and 6 bases from J, with 13 bases in between. This CDR3 is CASTLTGFNEQFF. The CDR3 DNA follows: TGTGCCAGCACTTTAACAGGGTTCAATGAGCAGTTCTTC.

V gene TRBV7-6 combines with J gene TRBJ2-1; TRBD1 matches 11 bases. Germline assignment: CDR1 SGHVS and CDR2 FNYEAQ. The J segment lost 8 bases and the V segment lost 5 bases, leaving 8 bases of the junction unmatched. This CDR3 spans 15 amino acids. CDR3: CASSPLGQGADEQFF. For the CDR3, the DNA is TGTGCCAGCAGCCCCTTAGGACAGGGGGCCGATGAGCAGTTCTTC. Combining the CDR3 with reference TRBV7-6 and TRBJ2-1 gives the whole variable domain GAGVSQSPRYKVTKRGQDVALRCDPISGHVSLYWYRQALGQGPEFLTYFNYEAQQDKSGLPNDRFSAERPEGSISTLTIQRTEQRDSAMYRCASSPLGQGADEQFFGPGTRLTVL.

This chain's CDR3 is CASSFLGQEHNEQFF. The CDR3 region has the DNA TGCGCCAGCAGCTTCTTAGGACAGGAGCACAATGAGCAGTTCTTC. The V and J genes are TRBV5-1 and TRBJ2-1; 7 positions match TRBD1. The CDR3 loop spans 15 amino acids. The germline V gene has CDR1 SGHRS and CDR2 YFSETQ. Germline trimming cut 2 bases from V and 5 bases from J; bases unmatched to any gene: 7.

The chain uses TRBV24-1 and TRBJ1-1; D perhaps matches TRBD1 (6 bases). The CDR3 consists of 12 residues. Trimming took 10 bases from V and 1 from J, leaving 9 bases between them. Germline loops: CDR1 KGHDR, CDR2 SFDVKD. CDR3: CATRGGNTEAFF. DNA of the CDR3: TGTGCCACGAGAGGGGGGAACACTGAAGCTTTCTTT.

The chain joins TRBV10-1 to TRBJ1-2; 10 positions match TRBD1. Germline lookup yields CDR1 WNHNN and CDR2 SYGVQD (reference sequence). The CDR3 contains 14 residues. Trimming cost V 6 bases and J 4 bases; bases outside gene matches: 5. CDR3 loop: CASRTGTGVYGYTF. The CDR3 nucleotides read TGCGCCAGCAGAACCGGGACAGGGGTCTATGGCTACACCTTC.

This chain connects TRBV7-9 to TRBJ2-1; 11 bases are shared with TRBD1. CDR1 is SEHNR, CDR2 FQNEAQ, per germline (reference sequence). The CDR3 covers 15 residues. After removal of 5 bases from V and 8 bases from J, the junction contained 8 bases not matched to a gene. CDR3 region: CASSPPGQGVDEQFF. The DNA for the CDR3 is TGTGCCAGCAGCCCCCCGGGACAGGGGGTTGATGAGCAGTTCTTC.

The genes are TRBV11-1 and TRBJ1-1; TRBD1 might be the D (6 bases). This CDR3 is 16 amino acids long. V lost 5 bases and J 3 bases, leaving 19 bases between the germline ends. Germline lookup yields CDR1 SGHAT and CDR2 FQDESV (reference sequence). In DNA, the CDR3 is TGTGCCAGCAGCATTACAGGGTTCATGGGTTACACTGAAGCTTTCTTT. Translated: CASSITGFMGYTEAFF.

This rearrangement joins TRBV10-3 to TRBJ2-2; TRBD2 aligns across 9 bases. This CDR3 is built from 14 residues. Per the germline V gene, CDR1 is ENHRY and CDR2 is SYGVKD. V was clipped by 8 bases and J by 4 bases; unmatched bases: 5. CDR3 region: CAILGAGGTGELFF. CDR3 bases: TGTGCCATCTTGGGAGCGGGAGGCACCGGGGAGCTGTTTTTT.